The subject of this entry is one T cell receptor beta chain. The antigen is undetermined. The sample originates from a study of T cells in Graves' hyperthyroidism and ophthalmopathy. Study results and caveats: For ophthalmopathy, model prediction preceded onset by a median approximately 6 months.

The CDR3 is made up of 13 amino acids. V trimming: 6 bases; J trimming: 1 base; junction bases outside the gene matches: 2. Germline CDR1 is LNHDA and CDR2 is SQIVND (reference sequence). TCR beta CDR3 sequences were amplified from RNA transcripts. Researchers ran a first-round RT-PCR on the TCR CDR3 using the HTBI primer set. TCRdb called the multiplex PCR reads again in MiXCR, with one record for every CDR3 protein. Of over 500,000 distinct CDR3 sequences detected, over 45% appear once; the ten largest clones hold about 40%. Patients having uncontrolled infection, another autoimmune disease, pregnancy or lactation were not included. Clinical symptoms, serum thyroxine and TRAb, thyroid ultrasound and orbital computed tomography were used for the diagnoses.

The chain has TRBV19 and TRBJ1-1; 7 bases fit TRBD1. Source material: peripheral blood or thyroid tissue (not recorded which). This receptor was taken from an adult woman with Graves' disease, either hyperthyroidism or ophthalmopathy (not recorded which). CDR3 loop: CASRDRPNTEAFF. The CDR3 region has the DNA TGTGCCAGTAGGGACAGGCCGAACACTGAAGCTTTCTTT.